The source of this T cell receptor (beta chain) is a study of blood T cell repertoires in COVID-19. CDR3 length equals 15 residues. The J segment lost 7 bases and the V segment lost 4 bases, leaving 11 bases of the junction unmatched. In germline, CDR1 is KGHDR, CDR2 SFDVKD. Data came from immunoSEQ multiplex PCR; TCRdb stores just in-frame clones and leaves some out. The profile shows roughly 120,000 clones, more than 80% of them singletons. The table lists this clone with a few counts. The origin of this receptor is a woman aged 55-75 years with acute or convalescent COVID-19. The chain uses TRBV24-1 and TRBJ1-2; 7 bases line up with TRBD1. Sample: peripheral blood. As DNA, the CDR3 is TGTGCCACCAGTGACCCAAGAGACAGGGTGGGTGGCTACACCTTC. Translation gives CATSDPRDRVGGYTF.